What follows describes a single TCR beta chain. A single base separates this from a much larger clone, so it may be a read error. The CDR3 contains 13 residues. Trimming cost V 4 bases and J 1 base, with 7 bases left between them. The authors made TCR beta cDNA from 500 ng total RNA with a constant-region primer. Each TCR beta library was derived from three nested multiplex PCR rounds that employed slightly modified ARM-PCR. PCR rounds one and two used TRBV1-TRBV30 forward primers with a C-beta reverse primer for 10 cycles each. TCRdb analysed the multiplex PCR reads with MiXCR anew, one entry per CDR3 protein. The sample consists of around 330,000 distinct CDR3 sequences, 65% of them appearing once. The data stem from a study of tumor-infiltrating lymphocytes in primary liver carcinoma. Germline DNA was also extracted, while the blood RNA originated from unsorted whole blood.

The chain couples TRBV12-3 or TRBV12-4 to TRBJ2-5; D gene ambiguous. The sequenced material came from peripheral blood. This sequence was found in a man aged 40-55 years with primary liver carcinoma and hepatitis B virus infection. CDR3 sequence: CASSYYSQETQYF. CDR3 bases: TGTGCCAGCAGTTACTACTCCCAAGAGACCCAGTACTTC.